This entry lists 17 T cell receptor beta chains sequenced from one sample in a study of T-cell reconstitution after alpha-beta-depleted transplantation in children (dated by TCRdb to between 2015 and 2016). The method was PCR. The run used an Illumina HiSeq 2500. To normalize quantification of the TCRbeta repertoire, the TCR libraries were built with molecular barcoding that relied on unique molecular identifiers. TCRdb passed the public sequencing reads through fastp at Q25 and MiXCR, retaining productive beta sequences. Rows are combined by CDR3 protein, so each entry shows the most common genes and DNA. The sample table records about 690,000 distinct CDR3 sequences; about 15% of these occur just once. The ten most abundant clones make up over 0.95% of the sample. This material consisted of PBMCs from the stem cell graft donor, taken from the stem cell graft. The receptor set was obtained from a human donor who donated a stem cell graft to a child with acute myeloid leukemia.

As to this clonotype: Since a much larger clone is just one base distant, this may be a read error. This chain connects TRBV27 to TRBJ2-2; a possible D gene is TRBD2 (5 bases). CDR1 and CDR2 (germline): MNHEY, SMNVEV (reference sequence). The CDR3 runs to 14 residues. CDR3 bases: TGTGCCAGCAGTGGCCTAACTGACACCGGGGAGCGGTTTTTT. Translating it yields CASSGLTDTGERFF.

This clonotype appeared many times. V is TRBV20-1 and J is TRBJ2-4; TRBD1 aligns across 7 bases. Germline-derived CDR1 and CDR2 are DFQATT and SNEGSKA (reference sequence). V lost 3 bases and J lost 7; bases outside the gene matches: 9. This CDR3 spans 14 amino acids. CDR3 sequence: CSASGVDRENIQYF. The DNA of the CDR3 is TGCAGTGCTAGCGGGGTCGACAGGGAGAACATTCAGTACTTC.

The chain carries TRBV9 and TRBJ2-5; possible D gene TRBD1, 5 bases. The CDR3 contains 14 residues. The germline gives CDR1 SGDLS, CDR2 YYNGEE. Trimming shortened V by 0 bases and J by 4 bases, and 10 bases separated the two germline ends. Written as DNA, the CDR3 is TGTGCCAGCAGCGTAGGGGCAGGGCTAGAGACCCAGTACTTC. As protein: CASSVGAGLETQYF.

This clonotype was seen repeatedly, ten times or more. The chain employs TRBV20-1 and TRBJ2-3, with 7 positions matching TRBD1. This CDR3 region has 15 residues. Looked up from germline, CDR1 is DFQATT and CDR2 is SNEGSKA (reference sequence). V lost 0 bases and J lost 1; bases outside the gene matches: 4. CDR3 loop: CSARDIGQGTDTQYF. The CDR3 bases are TGCAGTGCTAGAGATATAGGACAGGGCACAGATACGCAGTATTTT.

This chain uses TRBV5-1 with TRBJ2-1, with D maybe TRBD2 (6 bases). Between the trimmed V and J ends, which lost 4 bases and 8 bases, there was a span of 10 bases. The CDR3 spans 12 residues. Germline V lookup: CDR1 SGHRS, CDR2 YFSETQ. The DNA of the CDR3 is TGCGCCAGCAGCCGGGGGTACGATGAGCAGTTCTTC. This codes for CASSRGYDEQFF.

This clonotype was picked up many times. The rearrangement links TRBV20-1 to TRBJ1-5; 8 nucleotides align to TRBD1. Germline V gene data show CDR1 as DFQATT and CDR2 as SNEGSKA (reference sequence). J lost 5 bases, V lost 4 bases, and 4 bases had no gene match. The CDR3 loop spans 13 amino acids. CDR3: CSATDRGDQPQHF. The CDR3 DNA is TGCAGTGCTACCGACAGGGGTGATCAGCCCCAGCATTTT.

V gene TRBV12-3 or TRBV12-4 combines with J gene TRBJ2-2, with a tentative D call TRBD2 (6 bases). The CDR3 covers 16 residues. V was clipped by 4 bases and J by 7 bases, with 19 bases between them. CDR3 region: CASSSGDFTRRGELFF. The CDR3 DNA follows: TGTGCCAGCAGTTCGGGGGATTTCACGCGTCGCGGGGAGCTGTTTTTT.

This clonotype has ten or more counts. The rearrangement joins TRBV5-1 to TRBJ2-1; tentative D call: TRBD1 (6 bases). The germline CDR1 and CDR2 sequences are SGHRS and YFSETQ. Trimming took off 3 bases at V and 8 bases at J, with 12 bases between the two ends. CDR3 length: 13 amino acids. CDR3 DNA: TGCGCCAGCAGCTCGGACAGAGCGGATGAGCAGTTCTTC. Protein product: CASSSDRADEQFF.

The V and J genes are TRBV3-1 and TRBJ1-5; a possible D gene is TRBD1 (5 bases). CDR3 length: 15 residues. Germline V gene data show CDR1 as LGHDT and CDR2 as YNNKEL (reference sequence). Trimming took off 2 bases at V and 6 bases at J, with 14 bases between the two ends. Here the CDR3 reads CASSQTGGTLQPQHF. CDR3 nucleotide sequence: TGTGCCAGCAGCCAAACTGGGGGGACCCTTCAGCCCCAGCATTTT. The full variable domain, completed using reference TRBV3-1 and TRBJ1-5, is DTAVSQTPKYLVTQMGNDKSIKCEQNLGHDTMYWYKQDSKKFLKIMFSYNNKELIINETVPNRFSPKSPDKAHLNLHINSLELGDSAVYFCASSQTGGTLQPQHFGDGTRLSIL.

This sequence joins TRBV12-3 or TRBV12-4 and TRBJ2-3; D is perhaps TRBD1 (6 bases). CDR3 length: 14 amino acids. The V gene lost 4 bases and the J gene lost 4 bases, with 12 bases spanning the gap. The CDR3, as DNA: TGTGCCAGCAGTTCTCAGGGGCCCGCAGATACGCAGTATTTT. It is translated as CASSSQGPADTQYF.

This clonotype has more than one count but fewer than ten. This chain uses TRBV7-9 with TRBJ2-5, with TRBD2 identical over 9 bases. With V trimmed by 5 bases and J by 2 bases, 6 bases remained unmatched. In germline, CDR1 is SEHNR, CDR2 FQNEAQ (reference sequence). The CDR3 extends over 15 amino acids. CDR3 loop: CASSLRTSDQETQYF. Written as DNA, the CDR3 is TGTGCCAGCAGCCTCAGGACTAGCGATCAAGAGACCCAGTACTTC.

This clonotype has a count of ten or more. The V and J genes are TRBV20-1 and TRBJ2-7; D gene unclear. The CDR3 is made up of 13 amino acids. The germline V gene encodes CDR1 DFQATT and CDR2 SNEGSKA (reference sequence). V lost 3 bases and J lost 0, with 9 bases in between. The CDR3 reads CSARYGNSYEQYV. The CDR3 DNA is TGCAGTGCTAGGTATGGGAACTCCTACGAGCAGTACGTC.

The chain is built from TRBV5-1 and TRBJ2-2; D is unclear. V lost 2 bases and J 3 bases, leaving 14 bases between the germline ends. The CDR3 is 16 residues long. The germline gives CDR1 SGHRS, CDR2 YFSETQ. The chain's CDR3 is CASSLTSVLDTGELFF. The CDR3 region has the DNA TGCGCCAGCAGCTTAACCAGTGTCCTCGACACCGGGGAGCTGTTTTTT.

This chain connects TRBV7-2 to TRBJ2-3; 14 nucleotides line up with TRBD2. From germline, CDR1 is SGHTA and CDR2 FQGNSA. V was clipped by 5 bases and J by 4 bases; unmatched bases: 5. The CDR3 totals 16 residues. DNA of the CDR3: TGTGCCAGCAGCCCGAGACTAGCGGGGGGGGCAGATACGCAGTATTTT. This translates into CASSPRLAGGADTQYF.

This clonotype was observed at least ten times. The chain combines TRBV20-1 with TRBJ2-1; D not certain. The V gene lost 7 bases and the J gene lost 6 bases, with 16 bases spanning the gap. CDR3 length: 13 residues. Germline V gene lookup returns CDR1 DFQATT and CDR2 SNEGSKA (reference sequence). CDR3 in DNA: TGCAGTGTACGCCTTTCACCCCCCAATGAGCAGTTCTTC. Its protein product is CSVRLSPPNEQFF.

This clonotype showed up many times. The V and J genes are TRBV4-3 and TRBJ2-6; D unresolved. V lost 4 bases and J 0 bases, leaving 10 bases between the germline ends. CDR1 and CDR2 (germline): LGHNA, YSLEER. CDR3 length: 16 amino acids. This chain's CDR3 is CASSLAQGSGANVLTF. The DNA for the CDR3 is TGCGCCAGCAGCCTGGCTCAAGGCTCTGGGGCCAACGTCCTGACTTTC.

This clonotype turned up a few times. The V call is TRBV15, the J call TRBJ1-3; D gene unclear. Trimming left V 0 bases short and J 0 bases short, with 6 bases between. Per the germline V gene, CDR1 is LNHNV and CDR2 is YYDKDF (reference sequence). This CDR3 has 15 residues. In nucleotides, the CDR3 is TGTGCCACCAGCAGAGATCTGGACTCTGGAAACACCATATATTTT. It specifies CATSRDLDSGNTIYF.